The T cell receptor beta chain described here comes from a study of beta chain features in type 1 diabetes. V lost 3 bases, J lost 0 bases, and 9 bases lay in between. This CDR3 contains 14 residues. Germline V gives CDR1 MDHEN, CDR2 SYDVKM. In this sample, this clone turned up a few times. Its specificity is unknown. The study's findings and limits: The study found that naive, central memory and Treg TCRB repertoires appeared more similar in patients than in healthy donors. When cDNA is sequenced, cells with high TCR expression could be over-represented. All four CD4+ subsets of Type 1 diabetes patients contained TCRB CDR3s that were moderately but significantly shorter.

The study reverse transcribed the entire isolated RNA, so it sequenced expressed TCRB transcripts. Method: immunoSEQ multiplex PCR; TCRdb's copy keeps in-frame clones and lacks some. Of hundreds of thousands of clones in the sample, about 29% were seen once. Staining for CD45RO/CCR7/CD25/CD127/CD95/CD27 allowed sorting of CD4+ naive, central memory, regulatory and stem cell-like memory cells. The chain uses TRBV28 and TRBJ2-7; D possibly corresponds to TRBD1 (6 bases). The sequencing input was naive CD4+ T cells from blood. This receptor was obtained from a man in his late teens or twenties in good health. The CDR3 sequence is CASSLQGPSYEQYF. CDR3 bases: TGTGCCAGCAGTTTGCAGGGGCCCTCCTACGAGCAGTACTTC.